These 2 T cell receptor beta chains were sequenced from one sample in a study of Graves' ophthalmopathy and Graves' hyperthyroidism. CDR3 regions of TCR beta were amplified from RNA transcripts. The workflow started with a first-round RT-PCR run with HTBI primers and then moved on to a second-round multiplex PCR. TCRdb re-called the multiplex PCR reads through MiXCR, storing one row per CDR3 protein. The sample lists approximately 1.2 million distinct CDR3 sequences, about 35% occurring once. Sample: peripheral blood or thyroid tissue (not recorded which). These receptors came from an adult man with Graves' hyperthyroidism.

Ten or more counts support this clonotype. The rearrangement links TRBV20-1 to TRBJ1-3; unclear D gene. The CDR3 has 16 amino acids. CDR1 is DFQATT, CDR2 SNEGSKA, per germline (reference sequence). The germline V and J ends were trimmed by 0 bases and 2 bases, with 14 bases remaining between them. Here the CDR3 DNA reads TGCAGTGCTAGAGAGGCCCTCGGCCAGGCTGGAAACACCATATATTTT. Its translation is CSAREALGQAGNTIYF.

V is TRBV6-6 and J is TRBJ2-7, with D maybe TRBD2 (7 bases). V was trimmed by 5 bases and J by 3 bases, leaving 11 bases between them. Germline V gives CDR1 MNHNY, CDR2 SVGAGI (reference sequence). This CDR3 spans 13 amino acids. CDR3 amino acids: CASSAGAGYEQYF. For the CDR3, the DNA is TGTGCCAGCAGTGCGGGGGCTGGCTACGAGCAGTACTTC.